This T cell receptor (beta chain) is drawn from a study of cytomegalovirus exposure and HLA in healthy donors. Across the study: From donors who were HLA-typed, an early data release held approximately 91 million unique TCRs.

13 Jbeta primers and 60 Vbeta primers were used for the PCR. Clones were sequenced by immunoSEQ multiplex PCR, and TCRdb holds only the in-frame ones, with some missing. The table records about 140,000 clones, 76% of them present only once. The CDR3 covers 15 residues. V gave up 4 bases and J gave up 0 bases; unmatched junction bases: 3. Germline loops: CDR1 SGHVS, CDR2 FQNEAQ. V and J are TRBV7-8 and TRBJ1-2, with 9 bases matching TRBD1. Sequenced material: PBMCs. This TCR came from a male donor in good health and CMV-seronegative. CDR3 region: CASSSGQGPNYGYTF. DNA for the CDR3: TGTGCCAGCAGCTCGGGACAGGGACCTAACTATGGCTACACCTTC.